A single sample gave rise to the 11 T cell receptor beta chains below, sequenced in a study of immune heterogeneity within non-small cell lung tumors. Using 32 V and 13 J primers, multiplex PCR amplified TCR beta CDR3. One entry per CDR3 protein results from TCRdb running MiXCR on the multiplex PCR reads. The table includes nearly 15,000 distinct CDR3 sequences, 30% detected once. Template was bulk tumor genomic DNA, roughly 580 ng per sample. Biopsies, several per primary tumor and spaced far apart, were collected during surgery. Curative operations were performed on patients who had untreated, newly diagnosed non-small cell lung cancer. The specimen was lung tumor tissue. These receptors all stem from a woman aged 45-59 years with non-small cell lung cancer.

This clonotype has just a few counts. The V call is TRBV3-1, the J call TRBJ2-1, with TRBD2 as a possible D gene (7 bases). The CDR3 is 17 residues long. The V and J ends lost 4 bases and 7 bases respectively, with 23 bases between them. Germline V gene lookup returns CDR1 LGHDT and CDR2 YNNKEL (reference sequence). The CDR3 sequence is CASSLGVTGGQGNEQFF. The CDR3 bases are TGTGCCAGCAGCCTTGGCGTTACCGGGGGGCAAGGTAATGAGCAGTTCTTC.

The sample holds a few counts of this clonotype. The CDR3 region has the DNA TGTGCCAGCAGCTCCCCCCGCGCCTTCGCCTATGGCTACACCTTC. It yields the protein CASSSPRAFAYGYTF. This chain connects TRBV3-1 to TRBJ1-2; D not resolved. Trimming removed 5 bases from V and 4 bases from J, with 17 bases in between. The CDR3 has 15 amino acids. Germline CDR1 LGHDT, CDR2 YNNKEL (reference sequence).

The CDR3 is CASSPKGGWWFF. CDR3 bases: TGTGCCAGCAGCCCCAAGGGTGGATGGTGGTTCTTC. The chain couples TRBV7-9 to TRBJ2-1; no definite D call. Germline V gives CDR1 SEHNR, CDR2 FQNEAQ (reference sequence). The V gene lost 5 bases and the J gene lost 15 bases, with 17 bases spanning the gap. The CDR3 has 12 amino acids.

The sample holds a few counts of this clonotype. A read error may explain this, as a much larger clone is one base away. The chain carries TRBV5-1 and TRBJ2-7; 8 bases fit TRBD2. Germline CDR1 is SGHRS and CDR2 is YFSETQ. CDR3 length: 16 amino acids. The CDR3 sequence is CASSAGGGSDSYDQYF. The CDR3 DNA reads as TGCGCCAGCAGCGCGGGGGGCGGTTCGGACTCCTACGATCAGTACTTC. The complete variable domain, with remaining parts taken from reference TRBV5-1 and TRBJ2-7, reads KAGVTQTPRYLIKTRGQQVTLSCSPISGHRSVSWYQQTPGQGLQFLFEYFSETQRNKGNFPGRFSGRQFSNSRSEMNVSTLELGDSALYLCASSAGGGSDSYDQYFGPGTRLTVT.

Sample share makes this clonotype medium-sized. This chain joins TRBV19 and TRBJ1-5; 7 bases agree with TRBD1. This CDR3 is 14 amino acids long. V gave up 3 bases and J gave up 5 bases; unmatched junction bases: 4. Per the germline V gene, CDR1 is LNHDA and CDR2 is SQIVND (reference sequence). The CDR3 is CASSMTGKDQPQHF. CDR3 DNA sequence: TGTGCCAGTAGTATGACAGGGAAGGATCAGCCCCAGCATTTT. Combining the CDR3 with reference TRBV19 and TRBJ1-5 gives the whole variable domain DGGITQSPKYLFRKEGQNVTLSCEQNLNHDAMYWYRQDPGQGLRLIYYSQIVNDFQKGDIAEGYSVSREKKESFPLTVTSAQKNPTAFYLCASSMTGKDQPQHFGDGTRLSIL.

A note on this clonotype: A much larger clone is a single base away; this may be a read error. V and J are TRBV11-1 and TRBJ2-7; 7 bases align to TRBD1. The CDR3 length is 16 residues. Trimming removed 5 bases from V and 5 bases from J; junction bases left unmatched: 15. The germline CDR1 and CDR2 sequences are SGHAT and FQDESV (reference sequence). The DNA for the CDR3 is TGTGCCAGCAGCCTAGAACTCCCGCACAGGGGTCACGAGCAGTACTTC. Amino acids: CASSLELPHRGHEQYF.

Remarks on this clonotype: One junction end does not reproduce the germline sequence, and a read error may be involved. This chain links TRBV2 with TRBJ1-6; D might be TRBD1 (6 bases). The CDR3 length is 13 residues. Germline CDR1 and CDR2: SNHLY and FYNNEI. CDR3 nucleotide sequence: TGTTCCAGCAGTGAGGGGGGGAGTTCACCCCTCCACTTT. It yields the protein CSSSEGGSSPLHF.

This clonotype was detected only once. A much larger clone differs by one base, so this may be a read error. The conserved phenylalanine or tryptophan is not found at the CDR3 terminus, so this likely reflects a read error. In DNA, the CDR3 is TGTGCCAGCAGCTTAACCGTGACAGGGGTGGAGACCCAGTACCTC. Amino acid sequence: CASSLTVTGVETQYL. The V gene is TRBV7-6, the J gene TRBJ2-5; 8 bases are a match to TRBD1. Losses at the gene ends were 2 bases for V and 5 bases for J; bases not matched to a gene: 7. CDR1 and CDR2 (germline): SGHVS, FNYEAQ. The CDR3 sequence is 15 residues long.

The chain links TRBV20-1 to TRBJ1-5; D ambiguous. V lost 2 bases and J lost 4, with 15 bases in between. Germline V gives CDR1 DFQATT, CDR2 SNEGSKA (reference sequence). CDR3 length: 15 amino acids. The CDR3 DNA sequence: TGCAGTGCTAGACGTGGTAGTCAGCAGAATCAGCCCCAGCATTTT. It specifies CSARRGSQQNQPQHF.

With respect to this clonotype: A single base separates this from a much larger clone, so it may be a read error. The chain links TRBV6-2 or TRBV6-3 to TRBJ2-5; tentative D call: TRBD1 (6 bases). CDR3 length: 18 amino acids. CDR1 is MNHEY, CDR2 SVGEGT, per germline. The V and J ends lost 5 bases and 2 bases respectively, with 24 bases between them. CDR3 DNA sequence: TGTGCCAGCAGTCACCCAACCCAGGTGGCAGGGGATCAAGAGACCCAGTACTTC. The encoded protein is CASSHPTQVAGDQETQYF.

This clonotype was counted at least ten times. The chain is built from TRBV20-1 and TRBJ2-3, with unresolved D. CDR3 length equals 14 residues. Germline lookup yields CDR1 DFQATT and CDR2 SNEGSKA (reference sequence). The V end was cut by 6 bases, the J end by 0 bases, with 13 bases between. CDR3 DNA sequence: TGCAGTGCCCCCGACTTCACGAGCACAGATACGCAGTATTTT. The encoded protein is CSAPDFTSTDTQYF.